Listed here are 19 T cell receptor beta chains from one sample, sequenced in a study of shared T cell receptors in the human thymus. This table comes from immunoSEQ multiplex PCR, and its TCRdb copy is limited to in-frame clones, with some not included. Among approximately 660,000 clones, roughly 90% were seen once, and the ten largest hold over 0.008%. The same specimen was also included in a second study, on human thymus T cells.

The sample comprised thymocytes. The receptors shown here come from a boy in the first two years of life with a congenital heart defect.

The rearrangement uses TRBV5-1 and TRBJ2-2, with TRBD2 matching 13 bases. This CDR3 is 15 amino acids long. Trimming at V came to 2 bases and at J to 8 bases, leaving 3 bases not matched to a gene. CDR1 and CDR2 from the germline V gene are SGHRS and YFSETQ. The CDR3 sequence is CASSFGLAGAGELFF. The CDR3 DNA sequence: TGCGCCAGCAGCTTCGGACTAGCGGGAGCGGGGGAGCTGTTTTTT.

The V gene is TRBV6-5, the J gene TRBJ1-5; 8 nucleotides align to TRBD1. The CDR3 spans 14 residues. Losses at the gene ends were 6 bases for V and 7 bases for J; bases not matched to a gene: 8. Germline CDR1 MNHEY, CDR2 SVGAGI. The CDR3 bases are TGTGCCAGCAGCTCGGACAGGGAGGGGCAGCCCCAGCATTTT. Translating gives CASSSDREGQPQHF.

In this sample, this clone turned up once. V and J are TRBV30 and TRBJ2-7, with 9 bases matching TRBD2. The CDR3 extends over 16 amino acids. The ends lost 0 bases at V and 2 bases at J; junction bases unmatched: 8. Germline V gives CDR1 GTSNPN, CDR2 SVGIG (reference sequence). The CDR3 spells CAWSVGPPSGTYEQYF. Here the CDR3 DNA reads TGTGCCTGGAGTGTAGGACCCCCTAGCGGGACCTACGAGCAGTACTTC. Together with reference TRBV30 and TRBJ2-7, the CDR3 gives the full variable domain: SQTIHQWPATLVQPVGSPLSLECTVEGTSNPNLYWYRQAAGRGLQLLFYSVGIGQISSEVPQNLSASRPQDRQFILSSKKLLLSDSGFYLCAWSVGPPSGTYEQYFGPGTRLTVT.

The chain combines TRBV30 with TRBJ1-1; 8 bases are a match to TRBD1. The CDR3 is made up of 16 amino acids. CDR1 GTSNPN and CDR2 SVGIG come from the germline V gene (reference sequence). Trimming took 1 base from V and 6 from J; bases not matched to a gene: 13. DNA for the CDR3: TGTGCCTGGAGTGGACAGGGGCCCCACCCCAAGGCTGAAGCTTTCTTT. It specifies CAWSGQGPHPKAEAFF.

This chain links TRBV11-2 with TRBJ2-7; 14 bases are shared with TRBD2. After removal of 4 bases from V and 5 bases from J, the junction contained 4 bases not matched to a gene. Per the germline V gene, CDR1 is SGHAT and CDR2 is FQNNGV. This CDR3 is built from 15 residues. The CDR3 nucleotides read TGTGCCAGCAGCTCGCTGGGACTAGCGGGAGACGAGCAGTACTTC. It encodes CASSSLGLAGDEQYF.

The chain links TRBV23-1 to TRBJ2-3, with D maybe TRBD2 (5 bases). TRBV23-1 is designated an ORF whose function remains uncertain. Trimming took 0 bases from V and 0 from J, leaving 16 bases between them. The CDR3 extends over 18 amino acids. This CDR3 is CASSQSKRASDSTDTQYF. CDR3 DNA: TGCGCCAGCAGTCAATCGAAGAGGGCGTCGGATAGCACAGATACGCAGTATTTT.

CDR3 nucleotides: TGCGCCAGCAGCCAAAAAGGGCGGGACCAATCAGTCACCGGGGAGCTGTTTTTT. This sequence encodes CASSQKGRDQSVTGELFF. The rearrangement links TRBV4-3 to TRBJ2-2, with a weak D call TRBD2 (6 bases). The CDR3 is 18 residues long. Trimming took 2 bases from V and 4 from J, leaving 20 bases between them. Germline-derived CDR1 and CDR2 are LGHNA and YSLEER.

V usage is TRBV2 and J usage is TRBJ2-1, with TRBD1 matching 9 bases. There are 19 residues in the CDR3. Germline loops: CDR1 SNHLY, CDR2 FYNNEI. After removal of 3 bases from V and 1 base from J, the junction contained 13 bases not matched to a gene. CDR3 in DNA: TGTGCCAGCAGTGATTATAGGGACAGGGACCTAGGGTCCTACAATGAGCAGTTCTTC. The encoded protein is CASSDYRDRDLGSYNEQFF. Combining the CDR3 with reference TRBV2 and TRBJ2-1 gives the whole variable domain EPEVTQTPSHQVTQMGQEVILRCVPISNHLYFYWYRQILGQKVEFLVSFYNNEISEKSEIFDDQFSVERPDGSNFTLKIRSTKLEDSAMYFCASSDYRDRDLGSYNEQFFGPGTRLTVL.

V is TRBV25-1 and J is TRBJ2-7; 8 bases map to TRBD1. Trimming at V came to 4 bases and at J to 4 bases, leaving 12 bases not matched to a gene. The CDR3 is 16 amino acids. Germline CDR1 MGHDK, CDR2 SYGVNS. CDR3 nucleotide sequence: TGTGCCAGCAGTGGCCACCCCCGGGACAGGACTTACGAGCAGTACTTC. Residues: CASSGHPRDRTYEQYF.

J is TRBJ2-2 and V is TRBV5-6, with D possibly being TRBD2 (6 bases). With 4 bases removed from V and 5 bases from J, the gap between germline ends came to 15 bases. Germline values: CDR1 SGHDT, CDR2 YYEEEE. This CDR3 spans 15 amino acids. CDR3 sequence reads: CASSLGLLRTGELFF. The CDR3 DNA is TGTGCCAGCAGCCTGGGACTGCTGAGGACCGGGGAGCTGTTTTTT. The full variable domain, with the rest looked up from reference TRBV5-6 and TRBJ2-2, is DAGVTQSPTHLIKTRGQQVTLRCSPKSGHDTVSWYQQALGQGPQFIFQYYEEEERQRGNFPDRFSGHQFPNYSSELNVNALLLGDSALYLCASSLGLLRTGELFFGEGSRLTVL.

The J gene is TRBJ2-7, the V gene TRBV28, with D possibly TRBD2 on 6 matching bases. The CDR3 spans 13 residues. V lost 2 bases and J lost 3, with 8 bases in between. CDR1 and CDR2 (germline): MDHEN, SYDVKM. The CDR3 here is CASSLGGVYEQYF. The CDR3, as DNA: TGTGCCAGCAGTTTAGGAGGGGTCTACGAGCAGTACTTC.

This chain links TRBV6-5 with TRBJ2-2; TRBD2 is a possible D gene (5 bases). The CDR3 contains 16 residues. V lost 0 bases and J 5 bases, leaving 13 bases between the germline ends. CDR1 and CDR2 (germline): MNHEY, SVGAGI. DNA for the CDR3: TGTGCCAGCAGTTACTCGAGGGCCCAATTGACCGGGGAGCTGTTTTTT. Residues: CASSYSRAQLTGELFF.

CDR3 sequence reads: CASSPDGRDTEAFF. CDR3 in DNA: TGTGCCAGCAGCCCTGACGGGAGGGACACTGAAGCTTTCTTT. The chain is built from TRBV6-6 and TRBJ1-1; no definite D call. This CDR3 has 14 amino acids. CDR1 MNHNY and CDR2 SVGAGI come from the germline V gene (reference sequence). Trimming left V 6 bases short and J 3 bases short, with 14 bases between.

This clone was counted between two and nine times. V gene TRBV4-1 combines with J gene TRBJ1-5; no firm D call. The V end lost 0 bases, the J end lost 4 bases, and 4 bases lay between the germline ends. The CDR3 has 13 amino acids. The V gene's germline CDR1 is MGHRA and CDR2 YSYEKL. The CDR3 DNA is TGCGCCAGCAGCCAAGACCGGAATCAGCCCCAGCATTTT. Its translation is CASSQDRNQPQHF.

The genes are TRBV4-3 and TRBJ2-7; D is unresolved. From germline, CDR1 is LGHNA and CDR2 YSLEER. The CDR3 length is 16 residues. Trimming took 4 bases from V and 2 from J, leaving 18 bases between them. In DNA, the CDR3 is TGCGCCAGCAGCCCCCGAAGAGTATCCAGCGCCTACGAGCAGTACTTC. Protein sequence: CASSPRRVSSAYEQYF.

This chain uses TRBV11-2 with TRBJ1-1; 7 bases align to TRBD1. Germline V gene sequence: CDR1 SGHAT, CDR2 FQNNGV. V lost 1 base to trimming and J lost 0 bases; unmatched junction nucleotides: 5. The CDR3 sequence is 16 residues long. The CDR3: CASSLGPTGMNTEAFF. The CDR3 DNA is TGTGCCAGCAGCTTAGGCCCGACAGGGATGAACACTGAAGCTTTCTTT.

J is TRBJ2-1 and V is TRBV5-1; D perhaps matches TRBD2 (6 bases). This CDR3 contains 17 residues. V lost 0 bases, J lost 3 bases, and 16 bases lay in between. Per the germline V gene, CDR1 is SGHRS and CDR2 is YFSETQ. The CDR3 spells CASSLDNLAPSYNEQFF. In DNA form, the CDR3 reads TGCGCCAGCAGCTTGGACAATCTAGCGCCCAGCTACAATGAGCAGTTCTTC.

The chain carries TRBV7-6 and TRBJ2-1, with 15 bases identical to TRBD2. The CDR3 sequence is 20 residues long. V lost 4 bases and J lost 5; bases outside the gene matches: 15. Looked up from germline, CDR1 is SGHVS and CDR2 is FNYEAQ. CDR3 in DNA: TGTGCCAGCAGCTCCTACGGACTAGCGGGAGGGCAGCTCATTAACAATGAGCAGTTCTTC. Its translation: CASSSYGLAGGQLINNEQFF.

This clone came up once. V is TRBV20-1 and J is TRBJ1-2, with D possibly being TRBD1 (6 bases). The CDR3 length is 9 residues. From germline, CDR1 is DFQATT and CDR2 SNEGSKA (reference sequence). V gave up 5 bases and J gave up 9 bases, with 7 bases separating them. The CDR3 coding sequence is TGCAGTGCTGGGGGCAGCTACACCTTC. Translating it yields CSAGGSYTF.